The TCR beta chain under discussion was sequenced for a study of blood T cells in healthy people across ages. The wider study: Template switching picked up about one barcoded beta molecule for each two T cells.

Samples each yielded at least 6 micrograms of total RNA. Combining a sample-barcoded 5' primer with a J-beta primer mix, a second PCR ran for roughly 7 to 11 cycles. Per-sample output comprised a minimum of 3 million paired-end reads containing CDR3. TCRdb called the 5' RACE reads again in MiXCR, with one record for every CDR3 protein. The table includes roughly 1,300,000 distinct CDR3 sequences, 59% detected once. The CDR3 sequence is 13 residues long. V lost 5 bases and J 4 bases, leaving 12 bases between the germline ends. Germline CDR1 and CDR2: DFQATT and SNEGSKA (reference sequence). Source material: blood. This chain joins TRBV20-1 and TRBJ2-1, with a tentative D call TRBD2 (6 bases). This TCR came from a man between 18 and 35 years old in good health. The CDR3 sequence: CSAGGTSYNEQFF. The CDR3 coding sequence is TGCAGTGCTGGAGGGACGTCTTACAATGAGCAGTTCTTC.